This entry lists 29 T cell receptor beta chains sequenced from one sample in a study of CD8 T cells in ankylosing spondylitis. Study-wide findings and caveats: A motif in TCR beta, a set of roughly 8 highly homologous variants, appeared characteristic of ankylosing spondylitis blood.

TCRdb re-called the 5' RACE reads through MiXCR, storing one row per CDR3 protein. The repertoire holds roughly 400,000 distinct CDR3 sequences, with around 22% as singletons. Their target antigens are unknown. Material: blood, either unsorted or a sorted T cell fraction (not recorded which). The receptors here all came from a male donor with ankylosing spondylitis.

The table lists this clonotype with a few counts. This sequence joins TRBV7-6 and TRBJ1-1; no reliable D call. Germline V lookup: CDR1 SGHVS, CDR2 FNYEAQ. CDR3 length: 13 residues. V lost 5 bases to trimming and J lost 0 bases, with 7 bases between them. CDR3 DNA: TGTGCCAGCAGCCGACGGATGAACACTGAAGCTTTCTTT. As protein: CASSRRMNTEAFF.

The V and J genes are TRBV6-2 or TRBV6-3 and TRBJ2-3, with D possibly matching TRBD2 (5 bases). The CDR3 is made up of 15 amino acids. V lost 3 bases and J lost 5, with 15 bases in between. The germline V gene has CDR1 MNHEY and CDR2 SVGEGT. CDR3 region: CASSYTGSVGDTQYF. DNA of the CDR3: TGTGCCAGCAGTTATACGGGATCCGTCGGAGATACGCAGTATTTT.

V is TRBV7-2 and J is TRBJ2-3; maybe TRBD2 (5 bases). The CDR3 has 16 residues. Trimming cost V 0 bases and J 3 bases, with 13 bases left between them. CDR1 is SGHTA, CDR2 FQGNSA, per germline. CDR3: CASSLAVGAGTDTQYF. The CDR3 coding sequence is TGTGCCAGCAGCTTAGCTGTGGGAGCTGGAACAGATACGCAGTATTTT.

This sequence joins TRBV20-1 and TRBJ1-5; D remains ambiguous. Germline CDR1 reads DFQATT; CDR2 reads SNEGSKA (reference sequence). Trimming stripped 1 base from V and 7 bases from J, with 14 bases between. CDR3 length: 14 residues. CDR3 protein: CSARGLDQSQPQHF. The CDR3, as DNA: TGCAGTGCTAGAGGTTTAGACCAAAGCCAGCCCCAGCATTTT.

This clonotype was seen a few times. This chain uses TRBV3-1 with TRBJ2-2; D remains unclear. This CDR3 region has 13 residues. Trimming shortened V by 1 base and J by 8 bases, and 8 bases separated the two germline ends. Germline lookup yields CDR1 LGHDT and CDR2 YNNKEL (reference sequence). DNA of the CDR3: TGTGCCAGCAGCCAAGTAATGCCTGGGGAGCTGTTTTTT. Translation gives CASSQVMPGELFF.

This clonotype was recorded at least ten times. This sequence joins TRBV20-1 and TRBJ2-1; D remains unclear. V lost 0 bases, J lost 5 bases, and 2 bases lay in between. Germline V CDR1 and CDR2: DFQATT, SNEGSKA (reference sequence). This CDR3 has 11 residues. The CDR3 nucleotides read TGCAGTGCTAGAGAGCACAATGAGCAGTTCTTC. Its translation is CSAREHNEQFF.

The V call is TRBV24-1, the J call TRBJ2-2; a possible D gene is TRBD2 (7 bases). This CDR3 is 17 amino acids long. Trimming pared 5 bases from V and 4 bases from J, leaving 19 bases between. The germline V gene encodes CDR1 KGHDR and CDR2 SFDVKD. CDR3 bases: TGTGCCACCAGTGGGGGGGGGCTAGCTTCCGGCACCGGGGAGCTGTTTTTT. Translation: CATSGGGLASGTGELFF.

The rearrangement links TRBV15 to TRBJ2-1; unclear D gene. Germline V gives CDR1 LNHNV, CDR2 YYDKDF (reference sequence). The length of the CDR3 is 15 residues. Trimming left V 4 bases short and J 4 bases short, with 14 bases between. CDR3 amino acids: CATSNGPSRYNEQFF. The CDR3, as DNA: TGTGCCACCAGCAACGGCCCTTCCCGGTACAATGAGCAGTTCTTC.

This clonotype was counted only a few times. The rearrangement joins TRBV6-5 to TRBJ1-2, with TRBD1 matching over 8 bases. Per the germline V gene, CDR1 is MNHEY and CDR2 is SVGAGI. The CDR3 runs to 15 residues. V lost 3 bases, J lost 1 base, and 4 bases stayed unmatched. CDR3 in DNA: TGTGCCAGCAGTTATGGGACAGGTTTTAACTATGGCTACACCTTC. Amino acid sequence: CASSYGTGFNYGYTF.

The chain uses TRBV6-1 and TRBJ1-1; D call uncertain. CDR3 length equals 10 residues. Germline V gene sequence: CDR1 MNHNS, CDR2 SASEGT. V lost 1 base, J lost 11 bases, and 5 bases lay in between. CDR3: CASSEVRAFF. The CDR3 DNA reads as TGTGCCAGCAGTGAAGTACGGGCTTTCTTT.

This clonotype was counted between two and nine times. This chain connects TRBV12-3 or TRBV12-4 to TRBJ1-5, with no clear D. Trimming left V 5 bases short and J 2 bases short, with 7 bases between. The CDR3 length is 13 residues. In DNA, the CDR3 is TGTGCCAGCAGTAATCCGGGCAATCAGCCCCAGCATTTT. This codes for CASSNPGNQPQHF.

The chain uses TRBV29-1 and TRBJ1-1; 9 bases are a match to TRBD1. Unmatched junction bases numbered 8, after V lost 6 bases and J lost 3 bases. This CDR3 is built from 14 residues. CDR1 is SQVTM, CDR2 ANQGSEA, per germline. The CDR3 loop is CSVEPWDRDTEAFF. The CDR3 bases are TGCAGCGTAGAACCGTGGGACAGGGACACTGAAGCTTTCTTT.

The chain employs TRBV12-3 or TRBV12-4 and TRBJ2-7, with D possibly being TRBD1 (5 bases). CDR3 length: 14 amino acids. Trimming left V 7 bases short and J 2 bases short, with 15 bases between. CDR3 sequence reads: CASIKGAGTYEQYF. As DNA, the CDR3 is TGTGCCAGCATCAAAGGGGCAGGGACCTACGAGCAGTACTTC.

This sequence joins TRBV12-3 or TRBV12-4 and TRBJ2-3; no clear D. V dropped 3 bases and J dropped 3 bases, with 7 bases sitting between them. CDR3 length: 13 residues. The CDR3 region has the DNA TGTGCCAGCAGTTTTTTCAGGACAGATACGCAGTATTTT. This codes for CASSFFRTDTQYF.

This clonotype came up a few times. The chain combines TRBV19 with TRBJ2-1; TRBD2 matches 7 bases. Germline assignment: CDR1 LNHDA and CDR2 SQIVND (reference sequence). The J segment lost 3 bases and the V segment lost 4 bases, leaving 9 bases of the junction unmatched. The CDR3 loop spans 16 amino acids. CDR3 protein: CASSRRGGSLYNEQFF. DNA of the CDR3: TGTGCCAGTAGTAGAAGGGGCGGGAGTCTCTACAATGAGCAGTTCTTC.

This rearrangement joins TRBV18 to TRBJ1-2; 7 bases agree with TRBD1. The germline V gene has CDR1 KGHSH and CDR2 LQKENI. CDR3 size: 15 residues. The V and J ends lost 6 bases and 0 bases, in that order; junction bases with no gene match: 7. The CDR3 DNA is TGTGCCAGCTCGGACAGGACACCTCCTAACTATGGCTACACCTTC. Encoded protein: CASSDRTPPNYGYTF.

V and J are TRBV4-3 and TRBJ2-3; D is unclear. The CDR3 sequence is 14 residues long. CDR1 LGHNA and CDR2 YSLEER come from the germline V gene. Trimming stripped 0 bases from V and 5 bases from J, with 9 bases between. The CDR3 spells CASSQDPRRDTQYF. The CDR3 region has the DNA TGCGCCAGCAGCCAAGACCCACGCAGAGATACGCAGTATTTT.

This clonotype turned up a few times. The chain couples TRBV7-2 to TRBJ1-5, with D perhaps matching TRBD1 (5 bases). Germline CDR1 reads SGHTA; CDR2 reads FQGNSA. V shed 1 base and J shed 3 bases, with 10 bases lying between them. This CDR3 has 15 amino acids. CDR3 bases: TGTGCCAGCAGCTTAGGAGGGGAAATCAATCAGCCCCAGCATTTT. This translates into CASSLGGEINQPQHF.

There are many counts of this clonotype. The CDR3 coding sequence is TGTGCCAGCAGCATCGGGACCCAAAGGGGAAAAGCTTTCTTT. This codes for CASSIGTQRGKAFF. The chain couples TRBV7-8 to TRBJ1-1, with TRBD1 as a possible D gene (5 bases). With 5 bases removed from V and 9 bases from J, the gap between germline ends came to 19 bases. CDR1 and CDR2 (germline): SGHVS, FQNEAQ. The CDR3 consists of 14 residues.

The chain uses TRBV28 and TRBJ1-2; D is unclear. V dropped 6 bases and J dropped 10 bases, with 12 bases sitting between them. Germline-derived CDR1 and CDR2 are MDHEN and SYDVKM. CDR3 length: 11 residues. CDR3 DNA: TGTGCCAGCAGGACCAGAGAAGCCTACACCTTC. It codes for CASRTREAYTF.

This clonotype was observed a few times. The J gene is TRBJ2-1, the V gene TRBV10-3; tentative D call: TRBD2 (6 bases). The V and J ends lost 8 bases and 8 bases respectively, with 19 bases between them. The CDR3 consists of 14 residues. Germline-derived CDR1 and CDR2 are ENHRY and SYGVKD. CDR3 amino acids: CAIRDSPEIDEQFF. DNA of the CDR3: TGTGCCATCCGGGACTCGCCGGAAATCGATGAGCAGTTCTTC.

This clonotype was observed a few times. This chain joins TRBV10-3 and TRBJ1-2; TRBD1 matches 7 bases. Germline CDR1 and CDR2: ENHRY and SYGVKD. The CDR3 totals 13 residues. V shed 6 bases, J shed 6 bases, and the junction held 7 bases outside the gene matches. This CDR3 reads CAIRRDSHNGYTF. CDR3 DNA: TGTGCCATCAGGAGGGACAGCCATAATGGCTACACCTTC.

This clonotype appeared a single time. The chain combines TRBV5-6 with TRBJ1-2; D is ambiguous. This CDR3 spans 14 amino acids. With 0 bases removed from V and 2 bases from J, the gap between germline ends came to 8 bases. Germline CDR1 SGHDT, CDR2 YYEEEE. CDR3 residues: CASSLEIENYGYTF. CDR3 sequence (DNA): TGTGCCAGCAGCTTGGAGATAGAGAACTATGGCTACACCTTC.

This clonotype was seen a few times. The V call is TRBV20-1, the J call TRBJ2-7; D is undetermined. From germline, CDR1 is DFQATT and CDR2 SNEGSKA (reference sequence). V was cut by 3 bases and J by 1 base, with 4 bases left in between. The CDR3 is 11 residues long. In DNA, the CDR3 is TGCAGTGCTAGTAGATCCTACGAGCAGTACTTC. This encodes CSASRSYEQYF.

Only a few counts were recorded for this clonotype. J is TRBJ2-3 and V is TRBV18; 7 bases are a match to TRBD2. The J segment lost 4 bases and the V segment lost 6 bases, leaving 10 bases of the junction unmatched. CDR3 size: 15 residues. Germline values: CDR1 KGHSH, CDR2 LQKENI. This CDR3 reads CASSRRRERSDTQYF. CDR3 in DNA: TGTGCCAGCTCGCGGCGGCGGGAGCGATCAGATACGCAGTATTTT.

This chain connects TRBV20-1 to TRBJ1-1; D is unresolved. V was cut by 3 bases and J by 0 bases, with 14 bases left in between. The CDR3 has 15 residues. The germline gives CDR1 DFQATT, CDR2 SNEGSKA (reference sequence). The CDR3 sequence: CSASGRQTMNTEAFF. The CDR3 DNA follows: TGCAGTGCTAGTGGACGACAAACAATGAACACTGAAGCTTTCTTT.

The chain has TRBV12-3 or TRBV12-4 and TRBJ2-4; D is uncertain. The V gene lost 3 bases and the J gene lost 4 bases, with 10 bases spanning the gap. The length of the CDR3 is 14 residues. The CDR3 protein is CASSFGQLKNIQYF. The CDR3 DNA is TGTGCCAGCAGTTTCGGGCAGCTGAAAAACATTCAGTACTTC.

This clonotype was counted between two and nine times. The chain joins TRBV12-3 or TRBV12-4 to TRBJ2-1; D might be TRBD1 or TRBD2, each matching 5 bases. V gave up 5 bases and J gave up 5 bases, with 19 bases separating them. This CDR3 has 16 amino acids. CDR3 in amino acids: CASSRLGTWIDNEQFF. CDR3 coding DNA: TGTGCCAGCAGTCGACTCGGGACCTGGATCGACAATGAGCAGTTCTTC.

This CDR3 is CSARDDDRGTDTQYF. The CDR3 coding sequence is TGCAGTGCTAGAGATGATGACAGGGGCACAGATACGCAGTATTTT. This sequence joins TRBV20-1 and TRBJ2-3; TRBD1 matches 7 bases. The length of the CDR3 is 15 residues. The V and J ends lost 0 bases and 1 base, in that order; junction bases with no gene match: 4. Germline CDR1 is DFQATT and CDR2 is SNEGSKA (reference sequence).